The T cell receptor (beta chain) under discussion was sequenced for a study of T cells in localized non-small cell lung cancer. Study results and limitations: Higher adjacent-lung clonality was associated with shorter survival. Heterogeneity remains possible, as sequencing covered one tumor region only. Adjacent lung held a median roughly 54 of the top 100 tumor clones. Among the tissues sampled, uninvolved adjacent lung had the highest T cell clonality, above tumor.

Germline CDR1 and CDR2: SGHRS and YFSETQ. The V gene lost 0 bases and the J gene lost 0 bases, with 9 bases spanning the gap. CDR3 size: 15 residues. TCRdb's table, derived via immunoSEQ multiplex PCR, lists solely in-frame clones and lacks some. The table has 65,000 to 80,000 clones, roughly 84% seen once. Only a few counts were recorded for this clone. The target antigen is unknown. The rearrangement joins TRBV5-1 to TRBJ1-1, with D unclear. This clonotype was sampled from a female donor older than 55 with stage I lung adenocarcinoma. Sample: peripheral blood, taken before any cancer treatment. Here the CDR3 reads CASSLDGEMNTEAFF. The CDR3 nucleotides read TGCGCCAGCAGCTTGGATGGGGAGATGAACACTGAAGCTTTCTTT.